A selection of T cell receptor beta chains follows, all from one sample in a study of long-term antiretroviral therapy in people with HIV. The table came from immunoSEQ multiplex PCR; TCRdb's copy has only in-frame clones and leaves some out. The data show about 21,000 clones, about 74% seen once. Sequenced here: unsorted PBMCs, sampled 0.5 years before starting antiretroviral therapy. These receptors all stem from a man aged 18 to 30 with HIV. Each CDR3 is given with its conserved first and last residue. Fields, in order: V gene, clone size, J gene, D gene, CDR3 protein, CDR3 DNA. The D gene is left open where the match is weak. Size is stated for part of the rows, as once, few or many counts, or as a class when the clone is expanded.

>TRBV28|NA|TRBJ2-7|TRBD2
CASSSSQWTSGRARDEQYF
TGTGCCAGCAGTTCCTCCCAATGGACTAGCGGGAGGGCGAGGGACGAGCAGTACTTC
>TRBV9|NA|TRBJ1-2|TRBD1
CASSVRDWDSQVYGYTF
TGTGCCAGCAGCGTAAGGGACTGGGACAGCCAGGTCTATGGCTACACCTTC
>TRBV19|NA|TRBJ2-7|TRBD2
CASAAAGVGTNEQYF
TGTGCCAGTGCCGCTGCGGGGGTAGGGACCAACGAGCAGTACTTC
>TRBV19|NA|TRBJ2-5|NA
CASSISRYRETQYF
TGTGCCAGTAGTATCTCCAGGTATAGGGAGACCCAGTACTTC
>TRBV5-1|once|TRBJ1-2|NA
CASSLGRLNGYTF
TGCGCCAGCAGCTTGGGCAGACTCAATGGCTACACCTTC
>TRBV7-3|NA|TRBJ2-7|NA
CASSFKSGPSYEQYF
TGTGCCAGCAGCTTCAAGTCGGGCCCATCCTACGAGCAGTACTTC
>TRBV27|NA|TRBJ2-7|NA
CASSLQVGPYEQYF
TGTGCCAGCAGTTTACAGGTGGGGCCCTACGAGCAGTACTTC
>TRBV13|NA|TRBJ2-5|NA
CASSPRGVETQYF
TGTGCCAGCAGTCCCCGAGGGGTGGAGACCCAGTACTTC
>TRBV7-7|few|TRBJ2-1|NA
CASSLGAGFADEQFF
TGTGCTAGCAGCTTAGGGGCAGGGTTTGCGGATGAGCAGTTCTTC
>TRBV30|NA|TRBJ1-1|TRBD1
CAWSGLTGGYQGEAFF
TGTGCCTGGAGCGGTTTGACAGGGGGATACCAGGGTGAAGCTTTCTTT
>TRBV27|NA|TRBJ2-1|NA
CASSFFADEQFF
TGTGCCAGCAGTTTTTTTGCCGATGAGCAGTTCTTC
>TRBV10-3|NA|TRBJ2-7|TRBD2
CAISALHPGASGSYEQYF
TGTGCCATCAGTGCGTTACACCCGGGGGCTAGCGGGAGTTACGAGCAGTACTTC
>TRBV4-1|NA|TRBJ1-1|NA
CASSQEDTVNTEAFF
TGCGCCAGCAGCCAAGAGGATACTGTCAACACTGAAGCTTTCTTT
>TRBV7-2|medium-sized|TRBJ2-7|NA
CASSLTGSPYEEQYF
TGTGCCAGCAGCTTAACGGGTTCCCCCTACGAAGAGCAGTACTTC
>TRBV4-3|NA|TRBJ2-1|TRBD2
CASSQDIAGNRPSEQFF
TGCGCCAGCAGCCAAGACATAGCGGGTAATAGACCCAGTGAGCAGTTCTTC
>TRBV27|NA|TRBJ2-7|NA
CASRSDGGLDYEQYF
TGTGCCAGCAGGTCAGACGGGGGGCTCGACTACGAGCAGTACTTC
>TRBV27|few|TRBJ2-3|NA
CASSPPGFRGDTQYF
TGTGCCAGCAGCCCACCGGGGTTCCGTGGAGATACGCAGTATTTT
>TRBV27|NA|TRBJ1-1|NA
CASGVGMNTEAFF
TGTGCCAGCGGAGTAGGCATGAACACTGAAGCTTTCTTT
>TRBV7-9|NA|TRBJ1-1|NA
CASSLAPPNTEAFF
TGTGCCAGCAGCTTAGCCCCACCAAACACTGAAGCTTTCTTT
>TRBV27|NA|TRBJ2-1|NA
CASRPVDYSYNEQFF
TGTGCCAGCCGACCTGTGGACTACTCCTACAATGAGCAGTTCTTC
>TRBV27|medium-sized|TRBJ2-7|NA
CASRPSVYEQYF
TGTGCCAGCAGGCCGTCAGTTTACGAGCAGTACTTC
>TRBV5-5|NA|TRBJ2-5|NA
CASSLDVDSQYF
TGTGCCAGCAGCTTGGATGTGGATTCCCAGTACTTC
>TRBV11-3|NA|TRBJ2-1|TRBD2
CASSLAPGEGFYNEQFF
TGTGCCAGCAGCTTGGCCCCCGGGGAGGGTTTCTACAATGAGCAGTTCTTC
>TRBV7-8|once|TRBJ2-6|NA
CASSLDPGPISGANVLTF
TGTGCCAGCAGCTTAGACCCGGGACCGATCTCTGGGGCCAACGTCCTGACTTTC
>TRBV28|few|TRBJ2-7|TRBD1
CASTPQDRESYEQYF
TGTGCCAGCACCCCGCAGGACAGGGAGTCCTACGAGCAGTACTTC
>TRBV6-5|NA|TRBJ1-2|NA
CASSYRTDRTNYGYTF
TGTGCCAGCAGTTATCGGACAGACCGGACTAACTATGGCTACACCTTC
>TRBV28|NA|TRBJ1-1|TRBD1
CASSPRTGGITEAFF
TGTGCCAGCAGCCCTAGGACAGGGGGTATTACTGAAGCTTTCTTT